The clone carrying this T cell receptor beta chain came up many times. The antigen remains undetermined. The entry originates in a study of T cell repertoires in cytomegalovirus infection. Overall study: Selection of CMV epitopes for the study included recently identified HLA-C-restricted and well-studied HLA-B-restricted ones. TCR beta signatures that were public indicated CMV infection and matching HLA type.

V dropped 5 bases and J dropped 0; count of bases not matched to a gene: 15. This CDR3 comprises 18 residues. Germline CDR1 SGHVS, CDR2 FNYEAQ. Broader study findings: Adding up the frequency of public TCR beta families identified people who carried CMV plus the relevant HLA.

MiXCR was run by TCRdb on the reads, yielding one entry per CDR3 protein. Of roughly 990,000 distinct CDR3 sequences listed, approximately 31% were seen once; the top ten hold over 11%. The chain joins TRBV7-6 to TRBJ1-1; 7 positions match TRBD1. The specimen comprised cultured CD8+ T cells from PBMCs, sampled from culture after CMV antigen stimulation. The clonotype originates from a human donor in good health (CMV status not recorded). Some clones in this sample may be carry-over from other donors' samples. The CDR3 loop is CASSGEKTGIVLNTEAFF. The CDR3 DNA reads TGTGCCAGCAGCGGGGAGAAGACAGGGATCGTTTTGAACACTGAAGCTTTCTTT.